Sequencing of this TCR beta chain was carried out in a study of blood T cell repertoires in COVID-19 (dated by TCRdb to 2018 to 2020). In the study overall: Samples from collaborators originated in the United States, Italy and Spain and spanned both the acute and convalescent phases of COVID-19. Samples came from the ongoing ImmuneRACE study (first 160 participants) plus 1,254 subjects from 6 global collaborators. The repertoires were released in a freely available public database meant as a resource for research on the immune response to SARS-CoV-2. Where available, HLA class I and class II types were taken from metadata supplied by the sample provider and were not determined by assay-based typing. Deeply sampled blood TCRbeta repertoires from subjects exposed to, actively infected with, or recovered from COVID-19 were included in the dataset. The prospective study material was composed of cDNA or gDNA derived from T cells, B-cell-depleted T cells, or PBMCs. Nearly every sample came with metadata listing a de-identified subject ID, COVID-19 status, age in years and sex.

This clone was recorded only once. The clone's antigen remains unknown. No base qualities exist here, and no much larger clone lies one base off it. In the prospective study, participants were about 18 to 100 years old, resided in about two dozen geographic areas of the United States, and were enrolled through a virtual design. Cohort assignment in the prospective study relied on participant-reported clinical history from a screening survey and a study questionnaire. In the prospective study, mobile phlebotomists collected whole blood, serum and a nasopharyngeal or oropharyngeal swab from each participant. Over an approximately 2-month period, participants in the prospective study had the option of providing additional blood draws and questionnaires. Blood samples from the prospective study were shipped frozen or at room temperature prior to DNA extraction. Study-level results and caveats: How much clinical and demographic metadata was included differed by source and by participant, and the metadata was provided uncurated.

TCRbeta CDR3 regions were amplified from genomic DNA using the immunoSEQ Assay, a bias-controlled multiplex PCR. Regarding the original processing steps: Nucleated cell counts per sample were estimated from amplification of reference gene primers within the assay. To quantify the absolute abundance of each unique TCRbeta CDR3 rearrangement, sequence reads were collapsed and filtered. For each sample, productive Simpson clonality was calculated as the square root of Simpson's diversity index over productive rearrangements. TCRdb took over this immuneACCESS table, retaining in-frame rearrangements with V and J assigned. Such tables are incomplete; in checked studies, under half of the missing clones stem from an unresolved V gene, and the remainder is unexplained. V, J and clone size are taken as reported in that table, and D and trimming were inferred from the DNA itself. A total of approximately 180,000 clones appear in this sample, 89% of them only once. The top ten clones comprise about 2.2% of the sample.

Sequences were obtained from PBMCs or T cells enriched from blood (not recorded which). The TCR sequence derives from a woman in her thirties or forties with acute COVID-19.

The DNA is TGTGCCAGCTCATCAACAGGGGTAGATCAAGAGACCCAGTACTTC. Protein translation: CASSSTGVDQETQYF. The V gene is TRBV18 and the J gene is TRBJ2-5, with 7 bases matching TRBD1. The CDR1 and CDR2 encoded by the germline V gene are KGHSH and LQKENI. The V end gives up 5 bases and the J end 2 bases, leaving 8 bases in the junction not matched to a gene. From the cysteine through the phenylalanine, the CDR3 covers 15 amino acids. Just the 45-base CDR3 DNA is kept, in frame starting at base 1.